This T cell receptor beta chain is from a study of blood T cell repertoires in COVID-19 (dated by TCRdb to the early 2020s). Regarding the research as a whole: Collaborator samples came from the United States, Italy and Spain and covered acute and convalescent phases of COVID-19. The prospective study material was composed of cDNA or gDNA derived from T cells, B-cell-depleted T cells, or PBMCs. Deeply sampled blood TCRbeta repertoires from subjects exposed to, actively infected with, or recovered from COVID-19 were included in the dataset. The repertoires were released in a freely available public database intended as a resource for research on the immune response to SARS-CoV-2. Samples came from the ongoing ImmuneRACE study (first 160 participants) plus 1,254 subjects from 6 global collaborators. A de-identified subject ID, COVID-19 status, age in years and sex were almost always included in the sample metadata. Where HLA class I and class II types were available, the types were taken from metadata supplied by the sample provider, not from assay-based typing.

This clone was observed a single time. No antigen is known for it. No base quality values were provided; no much bigger clone lies one nucleotide off. TCRbeta CDR3 regions were amplified from genomic DNA using the immunoSEQ Assay, a bias-controlled multiplex PCR. The authors' pipeline ran thus. Within the assay, amplification of reference gene primers was used to estimate how many nucleated cells each sample contained. To quantify the absolute abundance of each unique TCRbeta CDR3 rearrangement, sequence reads were collapsed and filtered. For each sample, productive Simpson clonality was calculated as the square root of Simpson's diversity index over productive rearrangements. Here the immuneACCESS table is served through TCRdb, limited to in-frame sequences with V and J called. Missing clones are a known gap in these copies; in checked studies unresolved V genes cover under half, and the rest lacks a known reason. V and J calls and clone size are copied from that table; D and trimming were computed from the DNA. This sample lists under 80,000 clones; roughly 80% were detected once. The ten largest clones represent 5.5% to 7.5% of the sample.

The full study reports these points: The amount of clinical and demographic metadata varied by source and participant and was provided uncurated.

Collaborating institutions collected whole blood in K2EDTA tubes following their own protocols. Collaborator samples were shipped for TCRbeta analysis as frozen whole blood, isolated PBMCs, or DNA extracted from either sample type. Input material: peripheral blood. The clonotype was recovered from a woman aged 55-70 years with acute or convalescent COVID-19.

CDR3 region: CASSLNSGGPSGANVLTF. The base sequence is TGCGCCAGCAGCCTTAATAGCGGGGGCCCCTCTGGGGCCAACGTCCTGACTTTC. The rearrangement joined TRBV5-1 to TRBJ2-6; a stretch of 9 junction bases matches TRBD2. Reading from cysteine to phenylalanine, the CDR3 counts 18 amino acids. CDR3 DNA is the only sequence kept; it has 54 bases, read in frame from the first base. CDR1 and CDR2 (SGHRS, YFSETQ) derive from the germline V gene. Ends trimmed: V by 4 bases, J by 0 bases; bases unmatched to a gene: 8.